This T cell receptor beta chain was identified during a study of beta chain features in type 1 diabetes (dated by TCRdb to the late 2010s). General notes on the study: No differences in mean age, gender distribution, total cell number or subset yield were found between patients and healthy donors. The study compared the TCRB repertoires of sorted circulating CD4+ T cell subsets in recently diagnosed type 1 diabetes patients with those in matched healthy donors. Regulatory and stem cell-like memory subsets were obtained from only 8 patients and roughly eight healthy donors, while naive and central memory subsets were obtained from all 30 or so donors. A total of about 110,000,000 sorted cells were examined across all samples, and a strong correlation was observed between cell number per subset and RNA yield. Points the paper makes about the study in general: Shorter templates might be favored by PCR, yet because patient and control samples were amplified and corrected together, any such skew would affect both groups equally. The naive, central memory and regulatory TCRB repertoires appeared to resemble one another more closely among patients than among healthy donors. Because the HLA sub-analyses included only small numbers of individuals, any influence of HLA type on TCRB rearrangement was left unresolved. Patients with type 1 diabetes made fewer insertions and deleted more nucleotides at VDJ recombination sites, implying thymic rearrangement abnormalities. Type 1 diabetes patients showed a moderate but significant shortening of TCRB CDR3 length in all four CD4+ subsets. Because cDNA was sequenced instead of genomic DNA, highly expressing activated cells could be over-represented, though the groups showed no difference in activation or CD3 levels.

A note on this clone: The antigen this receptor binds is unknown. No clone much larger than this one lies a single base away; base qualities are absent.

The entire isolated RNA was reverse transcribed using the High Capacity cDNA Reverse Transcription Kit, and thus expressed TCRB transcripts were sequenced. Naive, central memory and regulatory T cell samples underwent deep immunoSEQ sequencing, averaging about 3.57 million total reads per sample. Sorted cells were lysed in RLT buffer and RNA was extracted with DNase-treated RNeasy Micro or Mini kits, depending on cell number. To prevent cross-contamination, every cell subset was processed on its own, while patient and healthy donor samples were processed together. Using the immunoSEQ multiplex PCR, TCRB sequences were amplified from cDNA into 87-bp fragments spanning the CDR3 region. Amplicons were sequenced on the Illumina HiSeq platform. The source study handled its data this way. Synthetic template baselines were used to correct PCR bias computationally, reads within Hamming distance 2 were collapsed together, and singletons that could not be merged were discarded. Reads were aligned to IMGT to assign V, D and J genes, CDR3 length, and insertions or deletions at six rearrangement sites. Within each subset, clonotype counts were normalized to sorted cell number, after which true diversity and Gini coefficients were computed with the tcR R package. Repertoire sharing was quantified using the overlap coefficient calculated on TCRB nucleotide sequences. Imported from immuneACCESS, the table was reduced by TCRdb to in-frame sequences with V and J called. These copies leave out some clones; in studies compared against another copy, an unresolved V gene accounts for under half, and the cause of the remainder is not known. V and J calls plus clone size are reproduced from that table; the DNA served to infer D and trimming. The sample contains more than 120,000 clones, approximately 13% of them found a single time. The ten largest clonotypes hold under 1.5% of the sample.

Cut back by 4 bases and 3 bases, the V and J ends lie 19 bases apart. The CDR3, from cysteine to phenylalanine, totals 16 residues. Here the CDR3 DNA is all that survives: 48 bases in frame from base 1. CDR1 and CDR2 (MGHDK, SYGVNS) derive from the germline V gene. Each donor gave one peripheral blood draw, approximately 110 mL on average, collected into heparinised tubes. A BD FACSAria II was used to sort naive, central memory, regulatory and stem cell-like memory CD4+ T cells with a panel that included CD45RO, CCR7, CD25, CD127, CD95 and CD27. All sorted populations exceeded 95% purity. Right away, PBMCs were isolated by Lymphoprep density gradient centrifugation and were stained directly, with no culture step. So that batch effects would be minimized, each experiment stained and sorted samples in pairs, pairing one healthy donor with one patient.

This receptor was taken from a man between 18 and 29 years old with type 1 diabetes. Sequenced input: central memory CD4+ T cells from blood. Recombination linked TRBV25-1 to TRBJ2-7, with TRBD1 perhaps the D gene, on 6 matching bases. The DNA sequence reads TGTGCCAGCAGTGCCCTACTAGGGGGACGGAGCTACGAGCAGTACTTC. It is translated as CASSALLGGRSYEQYF.